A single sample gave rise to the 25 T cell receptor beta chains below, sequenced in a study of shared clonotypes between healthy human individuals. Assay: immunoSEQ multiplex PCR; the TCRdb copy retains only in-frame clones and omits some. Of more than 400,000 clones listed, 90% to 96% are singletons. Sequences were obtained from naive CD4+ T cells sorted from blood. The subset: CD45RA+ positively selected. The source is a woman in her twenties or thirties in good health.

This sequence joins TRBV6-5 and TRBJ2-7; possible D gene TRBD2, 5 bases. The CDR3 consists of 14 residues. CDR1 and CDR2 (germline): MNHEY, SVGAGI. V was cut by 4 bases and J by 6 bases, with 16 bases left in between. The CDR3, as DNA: TGTGCCAGCAGTTCGAACCCGGATGCGGGCGAGCAGTACTTC. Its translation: CASSSNPDAGEQYF.

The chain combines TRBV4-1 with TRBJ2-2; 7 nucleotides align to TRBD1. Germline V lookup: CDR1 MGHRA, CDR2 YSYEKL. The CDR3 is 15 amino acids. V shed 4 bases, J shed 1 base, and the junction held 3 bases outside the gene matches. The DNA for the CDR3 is TGCGCCAGCAGCCTGGGACAGCTGAACACCGGGGAGCTGTTTTTT. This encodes CASSLGQLNTGELFF.

For the CDR3, the DNA is TGTGCCAGCAGCGCCCAAGTCGACAGGGGAAACACCATATATTTT. Its protein product is CASSAQVDRGNTIYF. This rearrangement joins TRBV7-2 to TRBJ1-3; TRBD1 might be the D (6 bases). The CDR3 runs to 15 residues. Germline V gene sequence: CDR1 SGHTA, CDR2 FQGNSA. V lost 5 bases and J 4 bases, leaving 15 bases between the germline ends.

This CDR3 reads CASTDGYGSYEQYF. In DNA form, the CDR3 reads TGCGCCAGCACCGACGGCTATGGGTCCTACGAGCAGTACTTC. This chain uses TRBV5-1 with TRBJ2-7; D call uncertain. Germline values: CDR1 SGHRS, CDR2 YFSETQ. V was clipped by 6 bases and J by 1 base, with 14 bases between them. The CDR3 length is 14 residues.

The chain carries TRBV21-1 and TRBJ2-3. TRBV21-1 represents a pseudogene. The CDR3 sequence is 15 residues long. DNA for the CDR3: TGTGCCAGCAGCAAGGCTGCCTATGGGACAGATACGCAGTATTTT. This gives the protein CASSKAAYGTDTQYF.

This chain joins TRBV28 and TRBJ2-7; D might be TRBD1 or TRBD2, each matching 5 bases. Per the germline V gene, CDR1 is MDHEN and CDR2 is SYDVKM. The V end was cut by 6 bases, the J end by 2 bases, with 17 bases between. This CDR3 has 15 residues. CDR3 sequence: CASSVDGTGAYEQYF. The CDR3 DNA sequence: TGTGCCAGCAGCGTCGACGGGACCGGAGCCTACGAGCAGTACTTC.

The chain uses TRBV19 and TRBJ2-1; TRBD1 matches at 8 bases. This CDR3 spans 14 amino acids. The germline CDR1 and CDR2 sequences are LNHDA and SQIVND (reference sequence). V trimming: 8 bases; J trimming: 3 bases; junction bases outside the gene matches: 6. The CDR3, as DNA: TGTGCCAGTGGACGGACAGGGAGCTACAATGAGCAGTTCTTC. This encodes CASGRTGSYNEQFF.

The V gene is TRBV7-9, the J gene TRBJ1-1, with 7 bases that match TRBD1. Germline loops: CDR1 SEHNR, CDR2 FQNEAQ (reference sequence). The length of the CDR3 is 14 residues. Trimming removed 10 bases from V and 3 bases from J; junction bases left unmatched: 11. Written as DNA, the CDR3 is TGTGCCACCTATCCGGGACAGAGACACACTGAAGCTTTCTTT. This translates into CATYPGQRHTEAFF.

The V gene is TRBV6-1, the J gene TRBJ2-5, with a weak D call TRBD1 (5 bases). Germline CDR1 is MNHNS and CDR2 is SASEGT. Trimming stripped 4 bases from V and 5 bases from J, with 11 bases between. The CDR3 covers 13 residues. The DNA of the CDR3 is TGTGCCAGCAGTGCTTTCAGGGTTGAGACCCAGTACTTC. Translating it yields CASSAFRVETQYF.

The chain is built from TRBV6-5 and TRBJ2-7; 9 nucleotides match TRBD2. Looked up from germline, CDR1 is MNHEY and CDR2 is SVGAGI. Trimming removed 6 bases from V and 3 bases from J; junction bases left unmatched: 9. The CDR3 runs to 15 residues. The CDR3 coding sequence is TGTGCCAGCAGCCGACAACTAGCGGGTGGCTACGAGCAGTACTTC. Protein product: CASSRQLAGGYEQYF.

In nucleotides, the CDR3 is TGTGCCAGCAGACTGAATACTTACAATGAGCAGTTCTTC. It translates to CASRLNTYNEQFF. V usage is TRBV7-2 and J usage is TRBJ2-1; D gene ambiguous. V lost 6 bases and J 4 bases, leaving 10 bases between the germline ends. The V gene's germline CDR1 is SGHTA and CDR2 FQGNSA. The CDR3 is 13 amino acids.

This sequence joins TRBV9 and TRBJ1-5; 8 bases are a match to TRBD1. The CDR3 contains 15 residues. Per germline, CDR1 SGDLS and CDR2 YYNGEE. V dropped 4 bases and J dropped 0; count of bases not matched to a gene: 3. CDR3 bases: TGTGCCAGCAGCCGGACAGGGAATAGCAATCAGCCCCAGCATTTT. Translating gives CASSRTGNSNQPQHF. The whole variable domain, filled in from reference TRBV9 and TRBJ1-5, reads DSGVTQTPKHLITATGQRVTLRCSPRSGDLSVYWYQQSLDQGLQFLIQYYNGEERAKGNILERFSAQQFPDLHSELNLSSLELGDSALYFCASSRTGNSNQPQHFGDGTRLSIL.

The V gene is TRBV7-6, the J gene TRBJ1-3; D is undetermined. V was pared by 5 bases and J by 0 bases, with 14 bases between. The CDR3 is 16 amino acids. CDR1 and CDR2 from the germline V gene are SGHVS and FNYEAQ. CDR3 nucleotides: TGTGCCAGCAGCGAAAGGACCGTGCCCTCTGGAAACACCATATATTTT. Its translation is CASSERTVPSGNTIYF.

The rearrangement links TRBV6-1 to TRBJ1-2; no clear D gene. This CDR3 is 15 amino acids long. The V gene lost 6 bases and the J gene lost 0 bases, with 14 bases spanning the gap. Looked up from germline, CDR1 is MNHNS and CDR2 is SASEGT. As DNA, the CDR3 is TGTGCCAGCAGAGCCATCCCGGGGACTAACTATGGCTACACCTTC. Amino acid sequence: CASRAIPGTNYGYTF.

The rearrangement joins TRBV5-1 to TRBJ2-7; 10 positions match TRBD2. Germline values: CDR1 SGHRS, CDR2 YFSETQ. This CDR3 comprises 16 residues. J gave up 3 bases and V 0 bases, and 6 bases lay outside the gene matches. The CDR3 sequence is CASSLALAGVDYEQYF. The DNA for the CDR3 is TGCGCCAGCAGCTTGGCCCTAGCGGGAGTTGACTACGAGCAGTACTTC.

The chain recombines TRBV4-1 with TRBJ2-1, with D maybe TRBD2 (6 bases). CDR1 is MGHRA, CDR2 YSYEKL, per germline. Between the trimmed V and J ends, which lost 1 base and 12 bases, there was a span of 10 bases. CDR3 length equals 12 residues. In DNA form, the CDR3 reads TGCGCCAGCAGCCAAGGGCAGGGAGGGCAGTTCTTC. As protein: CASSQGQGGQFF.

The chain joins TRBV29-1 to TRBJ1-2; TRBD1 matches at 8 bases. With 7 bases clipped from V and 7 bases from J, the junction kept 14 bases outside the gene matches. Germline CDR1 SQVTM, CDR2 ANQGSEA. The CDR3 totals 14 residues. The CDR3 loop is CSAYIPGQDGGYTF. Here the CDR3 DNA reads TGCAGCGCGTATATTCCGGGACAGGACGGTGGCTACACCTTC.

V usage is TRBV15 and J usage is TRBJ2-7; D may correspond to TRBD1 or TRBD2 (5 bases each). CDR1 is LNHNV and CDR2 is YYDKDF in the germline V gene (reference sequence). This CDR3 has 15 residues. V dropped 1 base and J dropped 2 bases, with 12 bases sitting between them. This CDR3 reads CATSRGGTQAYEQYF. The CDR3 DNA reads TGTGCCACCAGCAGAGGAGGGACCCAGGCCTACGAGCAGTACTTC. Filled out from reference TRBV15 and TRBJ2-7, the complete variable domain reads DAMVIQNPRYQVTQFGKPVTLSCSQTLNHNVMYWYQQKSSQAPKLLFHYYDKDFNNEADTPDNFQSRRPNTSFCFLDIRSPGLGDTAMYLCATSRGGTQAYEQYFGPGTRLTVT.

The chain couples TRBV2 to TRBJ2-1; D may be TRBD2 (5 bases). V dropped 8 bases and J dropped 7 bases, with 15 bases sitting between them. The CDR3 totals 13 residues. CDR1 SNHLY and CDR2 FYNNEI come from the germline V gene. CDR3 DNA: TGTGCCAGCGGCTCCGGGATATCTAATGAGCAGTTCTTC. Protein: CASGSGISNEQFF.

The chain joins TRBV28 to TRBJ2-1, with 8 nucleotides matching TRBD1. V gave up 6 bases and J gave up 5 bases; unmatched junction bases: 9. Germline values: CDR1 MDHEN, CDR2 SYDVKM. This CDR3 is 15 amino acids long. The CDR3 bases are TGTGCCAGCAGCACGCCGGGACAGGTTGACAATGAGCAGTTCTTC. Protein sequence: CASSTPGQVDNEQFF.

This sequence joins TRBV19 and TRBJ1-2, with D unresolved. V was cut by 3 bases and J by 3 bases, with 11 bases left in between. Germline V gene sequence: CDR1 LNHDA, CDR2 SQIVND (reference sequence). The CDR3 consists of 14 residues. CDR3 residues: CASSITDQYYGYTF. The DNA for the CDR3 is TGTGCCAGTAGTATTACGGACCAGTACTATGGCTACACCTTC.

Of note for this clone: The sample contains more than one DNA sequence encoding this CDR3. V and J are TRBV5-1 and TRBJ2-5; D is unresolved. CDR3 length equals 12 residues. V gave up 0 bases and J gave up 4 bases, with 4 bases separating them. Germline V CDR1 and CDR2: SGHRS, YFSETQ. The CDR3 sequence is CASSLDLETQYF. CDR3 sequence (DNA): TGCGCCAGCAGCTTGGACCTAGAGACCCAGTACTTC.

The CDR3 DNA is TGTGCCAGCAGGCCCTCAGGAAGGACAGGGGTAAAAGATACGCAGTATTTT. This gives the protein CASRPSGRTGVKDTQYF. The chain employs TRBV7-9 and TRBJ2-3, with 9 bases matching TRBD1. The CDR3 is 17 residues long. Germline V gives CDR1 SEHNR, CDR2 FQNEAQ (reference sequence). Trimming removed 6 bases from V and 5 bases from J; junction bases left unmatched: 15.

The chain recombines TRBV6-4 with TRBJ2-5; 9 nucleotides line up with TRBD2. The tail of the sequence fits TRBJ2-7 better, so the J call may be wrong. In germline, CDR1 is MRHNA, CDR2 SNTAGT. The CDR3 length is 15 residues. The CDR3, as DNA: TGTGCCAGCAGTCAGATGGCGGGAGGGCCGTACGAGCAGTACTTC. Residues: CASSQMAGGPYEQYF.

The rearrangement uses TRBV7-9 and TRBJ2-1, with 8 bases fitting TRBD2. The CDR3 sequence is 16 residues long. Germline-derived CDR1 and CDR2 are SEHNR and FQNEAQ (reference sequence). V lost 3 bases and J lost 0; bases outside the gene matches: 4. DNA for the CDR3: TGTGCCAGCAGCTTGAGGGGGACTAGCTCCTACAATGAGCAGTTCTTC. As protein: CASSLRGTSSYNEQFF.